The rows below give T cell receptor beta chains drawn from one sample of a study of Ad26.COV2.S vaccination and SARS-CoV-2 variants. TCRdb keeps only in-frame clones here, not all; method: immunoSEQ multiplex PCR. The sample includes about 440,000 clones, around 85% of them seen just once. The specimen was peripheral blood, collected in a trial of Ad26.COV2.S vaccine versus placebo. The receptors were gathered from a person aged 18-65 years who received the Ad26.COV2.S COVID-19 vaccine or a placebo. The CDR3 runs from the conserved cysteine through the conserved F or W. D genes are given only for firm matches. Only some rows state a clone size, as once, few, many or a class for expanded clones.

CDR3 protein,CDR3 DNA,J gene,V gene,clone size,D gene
CASSSVRARNTEAFF,TGTGCCAGCAGCTCGGTCAGGGCGCGTAACACTGAAGCTTTCTTT,TRBJ1-1,TRBV7-9,.,.
CASSGSGIEKLFF,TGTGCCAGCAGTGGGTCGGGGATCGAAAAACTGTTTTTT,TRBJ1-4,TRBV2,.,.
CSASRAPTTNYGYTF,TGCAGTGCTAGTAGGGCTCCAACGACTAACTATGGCTACACCTTC,TRBJ1-2,TRBV20-1,.,.
CASSQTAGTGGQFF,TGTGCCAGCAGTCAAACCGCCGGGACAGGGGGTCAGTTCTTC,TRBJ2-1,TRBV28,.,TRBD1
CASRGGRAAGELFF,TGTGCCAGCAGGGGCGGGAGGGCCGCCGGGGAGCTGTTTTTT,TRBJ2-2,TRBV28,.,TRBD2
CAWKGGNIYF,TGTGCCTGGAAGGGTGGGAACATATATTTT,TRBJ1-3,TRBV30,.,.
CASSAGTRMVQGVLLFHNEQFF,TGTGCCAGCAGCGCCGGGACACGTATGGTACAGGGGGTGCTCCTGTTCCACAATGAGCAGTTCTTC,TRBJ2-1,TRBV7-6,.,TRBD1
CASLPYRWTDQETQYF,TGTGCCAGTCTACCCTATAGGTGGACAGACCAAGAGACCCAGTACTTC,TRBJ2-5,TRBV19,.,.
CSASPGVDTYEQYF,TGCAGTGCTAGTCCCGGGGTAGACACCTACGAGCAGTACTTC,TRBJ2-7,TRBV20-1,.,.
CAWNGGTQPSPLHF,TGTGCCTGGAATGGGGGGACCCAGCCCTCACCCCTCCACTTT,TRBJ1-6,TRBV30,.,.
CASSFGLGTTTEAFF,TGTGCCAGCAGTTTCGGGCTGGGAACAACCACTGAAGCTTTCTTT,TRBJ1-1,TRBV27,once,.
CAPSGTLQGYSNQPQHF,TGTGCCCCCTCGGGAACGCTCCAGGGCTATAGCAATCAGCCCCAGCATTTT,TRBJ1-5,TRBV6-4,.,.
CASSPQAGGLRTDTQYF,TGTGCCAGCAGCCCCCAGGCGGGAGGACTTCGCACAGATACGCAGTATTTT,TRBJ2-3,TRBV7-2,.,TRBD2
CASSWTGGNTIYF,TGTGCCAGCAGCTGGACGGGGGGAAACACCATATATTTT,TRBJ1-3,TRBV5-6,.,.
CASSLGRRGGYGYTF,TGCGCCAGCAGCTTGGGACGGCGGGGAGGGTATGGCTACACCTTC,TRBJ1-2,TRBV5-1,.,.
CAWDTGGHGYTF,TGTGCCTGGGATACAGGGGGGCATGGCTACACCTTC,TRBJ1-2,TRBV30,.,TRBD1
CASRVSDRELYEQYF,TGTGCCAGCAGGGTTTCTGACCGGGAACTCTACGAGCAGTACTTC,TRBJ2-7,TRBV28,.,.
CASSLGPGSAGGPEQFF,TGTGCCAGCAGCTTAGGCCCGGGGTCCGCGGGAGGGCCTGAGCAGTTCTTC,TRBJ2-1,TRBV7-2,.,TRBD2
CAFGQFNTIYF,TGTGCCTTCGGACAGTTCAACACCATATATTTT,TRBJ1-3,TRBV30,.,.
CASRGWGQGDLDEQFF,TGTGCCAGCCGGGGGTGGGGGCAGGGGGACTTGGATGAGCAGTTCTTC,TRBJ2-1,TRBV28,.,.
CASSFDTRNQPQHF,TGCGCCAGCAGCTTTGACACCCGCAATCAGCCCCAGCATTTT,TRBJ1-5,TRBV4-3,.,.
CASSLRQGLAGKETQYF,TGTGCCAGCAGCCTTCGCCAGGGGCTAGCGGGAAAGGAGACCCAGTACTTC,TRBJ2-5,TRBV3-1/TRBV3-2,.,TRBD2
CATSAAHNSPLHF,TGTGCCACCAGTGCTGCCCACAATTCACCCCTCCACTTT,TRBJ1-6,TRBV24-1,few,.
CASSDAPGSGQQYF,TGTGCCAGCAGTGACGCCCCAGGTAGCGGTCAGCAGTACTTC,TRBJ2-7,TRBV6-1,.,.